This TCR beta chain comes out of a study of OX40 agonist ivuxolimab in advanced cancers. Between the trimmed V and J ends, which lost 4 bases and 0 bases, there was a span of 8 bases. This CDR3 spans 14 amino acids. Germline V gives CDR1 SGHRS, CDR2 YFSETQ. Sequencing used immunoSEQ multiplex PCR; TCRdb keeps in-frame clones, though not all of them. The profile covers some 64,000 clones, with around four fifths appearing a single time and around 9.5% taken by the ten largest. In this sample, this clone turned up once. Material: CD4+ or CD8+ T cells sorted from blood, obtained in a trial of the OX40 agonist ivuxolimab. This receptor was obtained from an adult with an advanced solid tumor such as melanoma, head and neck, liver or kidney cancer. The chain recombines TRBV5-1 with TRBJ2-1; D remains unclear. The CDR3 is CASSTYSSYNEQFF. In DNA, the CDR3 is TGCGCCAGCAGCACCTATAGCTCCTACAATGAGCAGTTCTTC.